This TCR beta chain was profiled in a study of neurological immune-mediated disorders. Time point given: longitudinal time-point 1 (baseline). This clonotype has ten or more counts. Its antigen is unknown. With 10-nucleotide random UMIs included, cDNA was synthesized by 5'RACE. TCRdb re-derived calls from the 5' RACE reads in MiXCR, one entry per CDR3 protein. Found here are some 54,000 distinct CDR3 sequences, around a tenth of them singletons; the top ten hold 6% to 8.5%. Study conclusions and caveats: Levels of TCR clonal expansion peaked in HTLV-1-associated myelopathy and reached their lowest in multiple sclerosis, under those of healthy controls.

The CDR3 extends over 12 amino acids. V lost 3 bases, J lost 4 bases, and 1 base stayed unmatched. Looked up from germline, CDR1 is DFQATT and CDR2 is SNEGSKA (reference sequence). The origin of this receptor is a male donor with HTLV-1-associated myelopathy (HAM/TSP). What was sequenced was PBMCs. The V call is TRBV20-1, the J call TRBJ2-5; 8 nucleotides match TRBD1. CDR3 sequence: CSARGTGETQYF. DNA for the CDR3: TGCAGTGCTAGGGGGACAGGAGAGACCCAGTACTTC.